A selection of T cell receptor beta chains follows, all from one sample in a study of cytomegalovirus exposure and HLA in healthy donors. Using immunoSEQ multiplex PCR, the repertoire was profiled, and TCRdb retains in-frame clones only, with some absent. The sample lists 140,000 or so clones; 70% were seen once. The sample consisted of PBMCs. Every receptor here comes from a young woman in good health and CMV-seronegative. Both conserved end residues are part of each CDR3. D genes are given only for firm matches. Size tells how often a clone was seen (once, few, many) or the class of an expanded clone, and some rows leave it out.

j_call: TRBJ1-1
d_call: TRBD1
v_call: TRBV2
clone_size: .
cdr3_length: 14
cdr3_nt: TGTGCCAGCAGTAAATTGACAGGGGGGAGTGAAGCTTTCTTT
cdr3_aa: CASSKLTGGSEAFF

j_call: TRBJ2-3
d_call: .
v_call: TRBV30
clone_size: .
cdr3_length: 11
cdr3_nt: TGTGCCTGGGACCAGGGGGATACGCAGTATTTT
cdr3_aa: CAWDQGDTQYF

j_call: TRBJ1-6
d_call: TRBD1
v_call: TRBV19
clone_size: .
cdr3_length: 16
cdr3_nt: TGTGCCAGTAGTATAAGGCGGCGACAGGGTATATCACCCCTCCACTTT
cdr3_aa: CASSIRRRQGISPLHF

j_call: TRBJ2-3
d_call: .
v_call: TRBV6-6
clone_size: .
cdr3_length: 15
cdr3_nt: TGTGCCAGCAGTTACAGGACGGGAAGCACAGATACGCAGTATTTT
cdr3_aa: CASSYRTGSTDTQYF

j_call: TRBJ2-7
d_call: TRBD1
v_call: TRBV5-6
clone_size: .
cdr3_length: 15
cdr3_nt: TGTGCCAGCAGGGAAGGTGACAGGGCCCTATACGAGCAGTACTTC
cdr3_aa: CASREGDRALYEQYF

j_call: TRBJ2-5
d_call: TRBD2
v_call: TRBV27
clone_size: few
cdr3_length: 15
cdr3_nt: TGTGCCAGCAGCAAGACTAGCGGGGGAATAGAGACCCAGTACTTC
cdr3_aa: CASSKTSGGIETQYF

j_call: TRBJ1-3
d_call: .
v_call: TRBV4-1
clone_size: many
cdr3_length: 16
cdr3_nt: TGCGCCAGCAGCCAAGATGAGCGGCAGTATAGAAACACCATATATTTT
cdr3_aa: CASSQDERQYRNTIYF

j_call: TRBJ2-5
d_call: .
v_call: TRBV28
clone_size: .
cdr3_length: 14
cdr3_nt: TGTGCCAGCAGCCCGACACGGTGGCGAGAGACCCAGTACTTC
cdr3_aa: CASSPTRWRETQYF

j_call: TRBJ2-3
d_call: TRBD2
v_call: TRBV5-6
clone_size: .
cdr3_length: 18
cdr3_nt: TGTGCCAGCAGCTTTTCTCTAGCGGGAGCGCTAGCTACAGATACGCAGTATTTT
cdr3_aa: CASSFSLAGALATDTQYF

j_call: TRBJ2-1
d_call: TRBD2
v_call: TRBV11-3
clone_size: .
cdr3_length: 18
cdr3_nt: TGTGCCAGCAGCCCCAAAAGTGTGGCTAGCGGGGCTTACAATGAGCAGTTCTTC
cdr3_aa: CASSPKSVASGAYNEQFF

j_call: TRBJ1-1
d_call: .
v_call: TRBV11-3
clone_size: few
cdr3_length: 13
cdr3_nt: TGTGCCAGCAGCTTAGGGCCTGGCACTGAAGCTTTCTTT
cdr3_aa: CASSLGPGTEAFF

j_call: TRBJ1-1
d_call: .
v_call: TRBV6-5
clone_size: .
cdr3_length: 16
cdr3_nt: TGTGCCAGCAGTTACTCGTGGGCAGACCTGAACACTGAAGCTTTCTTT
cdr3_aa: CASSYSWADLNTEAFF

j_call: TRBJ1-5
d_call: .
v_call: TRBV6-6
clone_size: few
cdr3_length: 13
cdr3_nt: TGTGCCAGCAGTTTACAGGGCAGGACGCCCCAGCATTTT
cdr3_aa: CASSLQGRTPQHF

j_call: TRBJ1-3
d_call: .
v_call: TRBV7-2
clone_size: once
cdr3_length: 13
cdr3_nt: TGTGCCAGCAGCCAGGGACAAGGAAACACCATATATTTT
cdr3_aa: CASSQGQGNTIYF

j_call: TRBJ2-2
d_call: .
v_call: TRBV5-6
clone_size: few
cdr3_length: 12
cdr3_nt: TGTGCCAGCAGCTTGGGAGGAGAGGAGCTGTTTTTT
cdr3_aa: CASSLGGEELFF

j_call: TRBJ1-2
d_call: TRBD1
v_call: TRBV28
clone_size: .
cdr3_length: 15
cdr3_nt: TGTGCCAGCAGGAGAATAGGGGGCTTTAACTATGGCTACACCTTC
cdr3_aa: CASRRIGGFNYGYTF

j_call: TRBJ2-2
d_call: .
v_call: TRBV7-7
clone_size: .
cdr3_length: 14
cdr3_nt: TGTGCTAGCAGCTTATCTCAGGGTCCCGGGGAGCTGTTTTTT
cdr3_aa: CASSLSQGPGELFF

j_call: TRBJ2-3
d_call: .
v_call: TRBV18
clone_size: few
cdr3_length: 13
cdr3_nt: TGTGCCAGCTCACCACTAGCTCTCGATACGCAGTATTTT
cdr3_aa: CASSPLALDTQYF

j_call: TRBJ1-2
d_call: TRBD1
v_call: TRBV9
clone_size: .
cdr3_length: 14
cdr3_nt: TGTGCCAGCAGCGTAACCGGGACAGGGGGCCGGAGCACCTTC
cdr3_aa: CASSVTGTGGRSTF

j_call: TRBJ2-1
d_call: .
v_call: TRBV7-2
clone_size: .
cdr3_length: 14
cdr3_nt: TGTGCCAGCAGCCCAACGGTTAGCGTCAATGAGCAGTTCTTC
cdr3_aa: CASSPTVSVNEQFF

j_call: TRBJ2-7
d_call: TRBD1
v_call: TRBV2
clone_size: .
cdr3_length: 14
cdr3_nt: TGTGCCAGCCGTACCGGGACAGGTCGCTACGAGCAGTACTTC
cdr3_aa: CASRTGTGRYEQYF

j_call: TRBJ2-3
d_call: TRBD1
v_call: TRBV19
clone_size: few
cdr3_length: 17
cdr3_nt: TGTGCCAGTAGTGAAATTCAGGGGGATACTAGCACAGATACGCAGTATTTT
cdr3_aa: CASSEIQGDTSTDTQYF

j_call: TRBJ1-5
d_call: TRBD1
v_call: TRBV7-8
clone_size: .
cdr3_length: 18
cdr3_nt: TGTGCCAGCAGCCCCCGGGACAGGGAGCCGAATAGCAATCAGCCCCAGCATTTT
cdr3_aa: CASSPRDREPNSNQPQHF

j_call: TRBJ2-3
d_call: TRBD2
v_call: TRBV19
clone_size: .
cdr3_length: 16
cdr3_nt: TGTGCCAGTAGTCCCCACCGGGGGGGCGACACAGATACGCAGTATTTT
cdr3_aa: CASSPHRGGDTDTQYF

j_call: TRBJ2-3
d_call: TRBD2
v_call: TRBV6-5
clone_size: few
cdr3_length: 15
cdr3_nt: TGTGCCAGCAGAGCGGGACTAGCGGGCACAGATACGCAGTATTTT
cdr3_aa: CASRAGLAGTDTQYF

j_call: TRBJ2-5
d_call: .
v_call: TRBV5-5
clone_size: .
cdr3_length: 13
cdr3_nt: TGTGCCAGCAGCTTGCAGGGCCAAGAGACCCAGTACTTC
cdr3_aa: CASSLQGQETQYF

j_call: TRBJ1-1
d_call: .
v_call: TRBV28
clone_size: .
cdr3_length: 14
cdr3_nt: TGTGCCAGCAGTTCCTTCCGAGGGAACACTGAAGCTTTCTTT
cdr3_aa: CASSSFRGNTEAFF

j_call: TRBJ1-6
d_call: .
v_call: TRBV14
clone_size: .
cdr3_length: 12
cdr3_nt: TGTGCCAGCAGCCAAGGCTACTCACCCCTCCACTTT
cdr3_aa: CASSQGYSPLHF